The 28 T cell receptor beta chains below were found in one sample sequenced in a study of blood T cell repertoires in COVID-19. Libraries were prepared by immunoSEQ multiplex PCR; TCRdb keeps only in-frame clonotypes and omits some of them. The sample has some 190,000 clones; about four fifths are singletons. What was sequenced was peripheral blood. These receptors were obtained from a woman between 40 and 50 years old with COVID-19, enrolled during active disease.

This sequence joins TRBV6-2 or TRBV6-3 and TRBJ2-2; the D is unclear. This CDR3 contains 14 residues. The germline V gene has CDR1 MNHEY and CDR2 SVGEGT. Trimming stripped 5 bases from V and 5 bases from J, with 12 bases between. The CDR3 is CASSRTGPTGELFF. The DNA of the CDR3 is TGTGCCAGCAGTCGCACCGGTCCAACCGGGGAGCTGTTTTTT.

The V and J genes are TRBV4-2 and TRBJ2-4; weak D call: TRBD2 (5 bases). Trimming pared 1 base from V and 0 bases from J, leaving 10 bases between. Germline-derived CDR1 and CDR2 are LGHNA and YNFKEQ. The CDR3 sequence is 16 residues long. CDR3 residues: CASSQVPGGAKNIQYF. CDR3 in DNA: TGTGCCAGCAGCCAAGTACCAGGAGGAGCCAAAAACATTCAGTACTTC.

This chain joins TRBV28 and TRBJ1-2, with no clear D. The CDR3 runs 14 residues. Trimming took 2 bases from V and 6 from J, leaving 13 bases between them. Germline values: CDR1 MDHEN, CDR2 SYDVKM. The CDR3 DNA is TGTGCCAGCAGTTTAGTGGAGGAGAGCAATGGCTACACCTTC. It yields the protein CASSLVEESNGYTF.

The chain carries TRBV19 and TRBJ2-5; 8 bases are a match to TRBD1. Per the germline V gene, CDR1 is LNHDA and CDR2 is SQIVND (reference sequence). The CDR3 loop spans 14 amino acids. V shed 5 bases and J 5 bases; nucleotides not matched to a gene: 7. The CDR3 sequence is CASSPGQGSETQYF. In DNA, the CDR3 is TGTGCCAGTAGTCCCGGACAGGGATCGGAGACCCAGTACTTC.

The CDR3 coding sequence is TGTGCCAGCAGCCAAGACAGGGGTATCGGGGAGCTGTTTTTT. It yields the protein CASSQDRGIGELFF. The rearrangement uses TRBV11-2 and TRBJ2-2, with 8 bases fitting TRBD1. The trim removed 5 bases at V and 7 bases at J, leaving 6 bases unmatched. Germline CDR1 SGHAT, CDR2 FQNNGV. The CDR3 consists of 14 residues.

This chain uses TRBV9 with TRBJ2-2, with TRBD2 matching 10 bases. Trimming cost V 0 bases and J 0 bases; bases outside gene matches: 2. Germline loops: CDR1 SGDLS, CDR2 YYNGEE. The CDR3 has 17 residues. CDR3 DNA: TGTGCCAGCAGCGTAGCCAGCGGGAGGGCGAACACCGGGGAGCTGTTTTTT. This translates into CASSVASGRANTGELFF.

This clone showed up just once. The chain employs TRBV4-2 and TRBJ1-1; 9 nucleotides line up with TRBD1. V lost 2 bases, J lost 6 bases, and 7 bases stayed unmatched. This CDR3 is 15 amino acids long. In germline, CDR1 is LGHNA, CDR2 YNFKEQ. CDR3 sequence: CASSQPGQGSSEAFF. The DNA for the CDR3 is TGTGCCAGCAGCCAACCGGGACAGGGTAGTTCTGAAGCTTTCTTT.

CDR3 loop: CASSAPSSGRAQETQYF. The CDR3 nucleotides read TGTGCCAGCAGTGCCCCGAGTAGCGGGAGGGCCCAAGAGACCCAGTACTTC. This sequence joins TRBV28 and TRBJ2-5, with 11 bases lining up with TRBD2. Trimming took 5 bases from V and 1 from J; bases not matched to a gene: 9. This CDR3 has 17 amino acids. Looked up from germline, CDR1 is MDHEN and CDR2 is SYDVKM.

The chain combines TRBV27 with TRBJ1-4, with TRBD1 matching 7 bases. Trimming cost V 4 bases and J 8 bases; bases outside gene matches: 4. The CDR3 loop spans 13 amino acids. Germline lookup yields CDR1 MNHEY and CDR2 SMNVEV (reference sequence). The CDR3 spells CASSSARGEKLFF. CDR3 in DNA: TGTGCCAGCAGTTCGGCCAGGGGGGAAAAACTGTTTTTT.

The J gene is TRBJ2-7, the V gene TRBV7-9; 9 bases align to TRBD1. CDR1 and CDR2 (germline): SEHNR, FQNEAQ (reference sequence). The CDR3 runs 14 residues. V shed 2 bases and J 5 bases; nucleotides not matched to a gene: 4. CDR3 DNA sequence: TGTGCCAGCAGCTTACTTGGACAGGGGAACGAGCAGTACGTC. It specifies CASSLLGQGNEQYV.

The rearrangement uses TRBV6-5 and TRBJ2-7, with 10 positions matching TRBD2. The trim removed 0 bases at V and 6 bases at J, leaving 5 bases unmatched. Germline lookup yields CDR1 MNHEY and CDR2 SVGAGI. The CDR3 contains 15 residues. The CDR3 sequence: CASSYSYSGRVEQYF. CDR3 DNA: TGTGCCAGCAGTTACTCGTACAGCGGGAGGGTCGAGCAGTACTTC.

This clone occurred a few times. The CDR3 loop reads CASSLEGGTGELFF. As DNA, the CDR3 is TGCGCCAGCAGCTTGGAAGGGGGCACCGGGGAGCTGTTTTTT. The chain is built from TRBV5-1 and TRBJ2-2, with D perhaps matching TRBD1 (6 bases). Per the germline V gene, CDR1 is SGHRS and CDR2 is YFSETQ. Trimming took off 0 bases at V and 4 bases at J, with 7 bases between the two ends. This CDR3 is 14 amino acids long.

This chain links TRBV19 with TRBJ1-2; possible D gene TRBD1, 6 bases. The CDR3 extends over 15 amino acids. Trimming removed 8 bases at V and 6 bases at J, with 22 bases between. Germline V gene data show CDR1 as LNHDA and CDR2 as SQIVND (reference sequence). The chain's CDR3 is CASSSVLGAVDGYTF. As DNA, the CDR3 is TGTGCCAGTTCTTCGGTATTGGGGGCGGTGGATGGCTACACCTTC.

The V gene is TRBV3-1 (or the pseudogene TRBV3-2), the J gene TRBJ2-3; D possibly corresponds to TRBD1 (5 bases). Trimming stripped 4 bases from V and 7 bases from J, with 9 bases between. CDR3 size: 12 residues. CDR1 is LGHDT and CDR2 is YNNKEL in the germline V gene (reference sequence). CDR3 in amino acids: CASSPTVNTQYF. CDR3 in DNA: TGTGCCAGCAGCCCGACAGTAAATACGCAGTATTTT.

V usage is TRBV7-2 and J usage is TRBJ2-1; 10 bases agree with TRBD2. Germline CDR1 is SGHTA and CDR2 is FQGNSA. CDR3 length equals 16 residues. J was trimmed by 9 bases and V by 5 bases; bases with no gene match: 13. This chain's CDR3 is CASSPPGLARGGEQFF. CDR3 nucleotides: TGTGCCAGCAGCCCCCCGGGACTAGCGAGAGGGGGTGAGCAGTTCTTC.

The chain uses TRBV27 and TRBJ2-1; possibly TRBD1 for D (6 bases). The CDR3 totals 12 residues. Per germline, CDR1 MNHEY and CDR2 SMNVEV (reference sequence). Trimming removed 2 bases from V and 10 bases from J, with 9 bases in between. Here the CDR3 DNA reads TGTGCCAGCAGTTTACTTGGACAGGAGCAGTTCTTC. It is translated as CASSLLGQEQFF.

This chain links TRBV5-6 with TRBJ2-1, with TRBD1 matching over 9 bases. The CDR3 loop spans 13 amino acids. CDR1 is SGHDT, CDR2 YYEEEE, per germline. V was clipped by 3 bases and J by 12 bases; unmatched bases: 7. The CDR3 DNA reads as TGTGCCAGCAGCTCCGGGACAGGGATGAGGCAGTTCTTC. Translated, it gives CASSSGTGMRQFF.

J is TRBJ2-1 and V is TRBV7-6; no reliable D call. Trimming cost V 10 bases and J 5 bases, with 21 bases left between them. There are 15 residues in the CDR3. Germline CDR1 reads SGHVS; CDR2 reads FNYEAQ. CDR3 loop: CANSGALSADNEQFF. The CDR3 region has the DNA TGTGCCAACTCCGGTGCGTTGTCGGCGGACAATGAGCAGTTCTTC.

The V and J genes are TRBV6-5 and TRBJ2-6, with D possibly TRBD1 on 7 matching bases. Trimming took off 8 bases at V and 2 bases at J, with 10 bases between the two ends. Germline CDR1 reads MNHEY; CDR2 reads SVGAGI. This CDR3 comprises 14 residues. The CDR3 spells CASPGGPGANVLTF. The CDR3 region has the DNA TGTGCCAGCCCAGGGGGGCCTGGGGCCAACGTCCTGACTTTC.

This chain connects TRBV23-1 to TRBJ2-5; no clear D gene. TRBV23-1 is an open reading frame whose function is uncertain. Deletions cut 0 bases from V and 5 bases from J, with 7 bases between. The CDR3 length is 13 residues. The CDR3 loop reads CASSQSAGETQYF. CDR3 DNA sequence: TGCGCCAGCAGTCAATCCGCCGGGGAGACCCAGTACTTC.

The chain has TRBV18 and TRBJ2-2; TRBD1 agrees at 7 bases. J gave up 4 bases and V 0 bases, and 5 bases lay outside the gene matches. Germline values: CDR1 KGHSH, CDR2 LQKENI. This CDR3 region has 16 residues. The CDR3 spells CASSPPTAGGTGELFF. CDR3 nucleotide sequence: TGTGCCAGCTCACCACCGACAGCAGGGGGCACCGGGGAGCTGTTTTTT.

V usage is TRBV6-5 and J usage is TRBJ1-6; 10 bases are a match to TRBD1. The CDR3 covers 15 residues. Germline V gene sequence: CDR1 MNHEY, CDR2 SVGAGI. After removal of 5 bases from V and 8 bases from J, the junction contained 6 bases not matched to a gene. CDR3 coding DNA: TGTGCCAGCAGTCTCCTCGGGACAGGGGATTCACCCCTCCACTTT. This translates into CASSLLGTGDSPLHF.

This rearrangement joins TRBV30 to TRBJ2-2; maybe TRBD2 (5 bases). The germline gives CDR1 GTSNPN, CDR2 SVGIG (reference sequence). Trimming took 7 bases from V and 1 from J, leaving 16 bases between them. This CDR3 spans 15 amino acids. DNA for the CDR3: TGTGCCTCGCTTTCGGAGGACCAGAACACCGGGGAGCTGTTTTTT. Translating gives CASLSEDQNTGELFF.

About this clone: Other nucleotide sequences in the sample specify the same CDR3. CDR3 in DNA: TGCAGCGTTTCCGGGACGAACACCGGGGAGCTGTTTTTT. Its protein product is CSVSGTNTGELFF. The rearrangement links TRBV29-1 to TRBJ2-2; D perhaps matches TRBD2 (5 bases). There are 13 residues in the CDR3. V was shortened by 5 bases and J by 0 bases, with 7 bases between the two germline ends. Per the germline V gene, CDR1 is SQVTM and CDR2 is ANQGSEA.

This sequence joins TRBV6-5 and TRBJ1-6, with a weak D call TRBD1 (5 bases). This CDR3 contains 13 residues. V was cut by 6 bases and J by 8 bases, with 11 bases left in between. CDR1 is MNHEY and CDR2 is SVGAGI in the germline V gene. For the CDR3, the DNA is TGTGCCAGCAGCTTGGGACTTGATTCACCCCTCCACTTT. This gives the protein CASSLGLDSPLHF.

This clone showed up just a few times. The V call is TRBV12-3 or TRBV12-4, the J call TRBJ2-7, with a weak D call TRBD1 (5 bases). Trimming pared 4 bases from V and 4 bases from J, leaving 11 bases between. CDR3 length equals 13 residues. The DNA of the CDR3 is TGTGCCAGCAGTTCACAGGCGATGTACGAGCAGTACTTC. Protein product: CASSSQAMYEQYF.

The chain recombines TRBV6-6 with TRBJ2-7; 7 nucleotides align to TRBD1. The CDR3 length is 12 residues. After removal of 9 bases from V and 2 bases from J, the junction contained 4 bases not matched to a gene. The germline CDR1 and CDR2 sequences are MNHNY and SVGAGI (reference sequence). CDR3 amino acids: CARTGATYEQYV. The CDR3 coding sequence is TGTGCCAGAACAGGGGCTACCTACGAGCAGTACGTC.

The CDR3 nucleotides read TGTGCCAGCAGCCCTAGCGCTCGGACTAGCGGGAGTCGCGACGAGCAGTACTTC. Amino acids: CASSPSARTSGSRDEQYF. The chain couples TRBV11-2 to TRBJ2-7, with 13 bases that match TRBD2. This CDR3 comprises 18 residues. Germline V gene sequence: CDR1 SGHAT, CDR2 FQNNGV. The V segment lost 5 bases and the J segment 5 bases; nucleotides outside the gene matches: 15. The full variable domain, in which reference TRBV11-2 and TRBJ2-7 provide the parts outside the CDR3, is EAGVAQSPRYKIIEKRQSVAFWCNPISGHATLYWYQQILGQGPKLLIQFQNNGVVDDSQLPKDRFSAERLKGVDSTLKIQPAKLEDSAVYLCASSPSARTSGSRDEQYFGPGTRLTVT.